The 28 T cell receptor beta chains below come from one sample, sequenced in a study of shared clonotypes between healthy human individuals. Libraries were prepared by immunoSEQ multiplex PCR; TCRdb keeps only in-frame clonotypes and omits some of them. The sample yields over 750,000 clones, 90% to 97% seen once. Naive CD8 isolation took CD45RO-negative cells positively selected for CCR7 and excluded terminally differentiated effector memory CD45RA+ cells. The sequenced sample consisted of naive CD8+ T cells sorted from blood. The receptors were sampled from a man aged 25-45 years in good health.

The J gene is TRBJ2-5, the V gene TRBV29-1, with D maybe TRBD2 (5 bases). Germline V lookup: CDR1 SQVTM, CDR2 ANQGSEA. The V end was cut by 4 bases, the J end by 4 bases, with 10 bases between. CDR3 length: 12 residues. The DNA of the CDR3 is TGCAGCGTTGGAGGGATGGTAGAGACCCAGTACTTC. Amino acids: CSVGGMVETQYF.

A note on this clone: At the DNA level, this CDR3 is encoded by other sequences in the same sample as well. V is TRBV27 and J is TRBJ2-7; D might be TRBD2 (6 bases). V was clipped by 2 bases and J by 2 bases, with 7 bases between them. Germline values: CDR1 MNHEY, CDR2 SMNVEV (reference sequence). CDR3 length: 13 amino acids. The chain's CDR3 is CASSLAGTYEQYF. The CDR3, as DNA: TGTGCCAGCAGTTTAGCGGGAACCTACGAGCAGTACTTC.

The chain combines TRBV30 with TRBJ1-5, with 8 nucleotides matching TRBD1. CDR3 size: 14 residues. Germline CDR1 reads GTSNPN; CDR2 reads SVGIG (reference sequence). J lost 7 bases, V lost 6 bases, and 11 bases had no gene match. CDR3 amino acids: CACDRGISRQPQHF. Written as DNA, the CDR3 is TGTGCCTGCGACAGGGGCATCTCTCGCCAGCCCCAGCATTTT.

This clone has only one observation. The CDR3 loop is CASSLSGLAGGYEQYF. The CDR3 region has the DNA TGTGCCAGCAGTTTATCGGGACTAGCGGGAGGGTACGAGCAGTACTTC. The chain uses TRBV27 and TRBJ2-7; the match to TRBD2 covers 16 bases. CDR1 and CDR2 (germline): MNHEY, SMNVEV (reference sequence). The length of the CDR3 is 16 residues. The ends lost 0 bases at V and 4 bases at J; junction bases unmatched: 0.

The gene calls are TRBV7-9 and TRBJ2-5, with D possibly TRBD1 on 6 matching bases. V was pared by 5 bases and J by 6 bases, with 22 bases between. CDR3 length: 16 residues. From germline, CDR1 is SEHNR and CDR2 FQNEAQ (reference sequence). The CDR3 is CASSPKTGLNGKTQYF. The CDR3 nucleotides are TGTGCCAGCAGCCCTAAAACAGGGTTGAACGGAAAGACCCAGTACTTC.

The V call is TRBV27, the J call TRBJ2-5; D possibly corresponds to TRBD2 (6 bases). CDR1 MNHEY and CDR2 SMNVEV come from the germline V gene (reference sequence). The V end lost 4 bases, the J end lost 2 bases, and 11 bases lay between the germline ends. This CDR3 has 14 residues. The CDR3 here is CASSSNGGQETQYF. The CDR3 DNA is TGTGCCAGCAGTTCCAATGGGGGGCAAGAGACCCAGTACTTC.

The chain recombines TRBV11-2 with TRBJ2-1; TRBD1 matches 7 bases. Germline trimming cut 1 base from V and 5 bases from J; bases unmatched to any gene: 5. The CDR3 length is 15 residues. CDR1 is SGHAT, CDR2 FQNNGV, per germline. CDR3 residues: CASSLGTTGDNEQFF. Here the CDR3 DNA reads TGTGCCAGCAGCTTAGGTACCACAGGGGACAATGAGCAGTTCTTC.

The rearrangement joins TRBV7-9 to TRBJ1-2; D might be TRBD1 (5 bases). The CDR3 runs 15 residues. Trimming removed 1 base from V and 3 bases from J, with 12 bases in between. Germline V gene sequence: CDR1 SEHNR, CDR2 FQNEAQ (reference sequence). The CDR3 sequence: CASSLGRGGHYGYTF. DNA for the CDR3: TGTGCCAGCAGCTTAGGGAGGGGCGGCCACTATGGCTACACCTTC.

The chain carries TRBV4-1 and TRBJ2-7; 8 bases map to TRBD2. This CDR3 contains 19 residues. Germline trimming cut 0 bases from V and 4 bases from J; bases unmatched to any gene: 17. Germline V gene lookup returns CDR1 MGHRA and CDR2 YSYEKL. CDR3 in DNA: TGCGCCAGCAGCCAAGATTGGTCGTCTATGGCGGGGGGCTATTACGAGCAGTACTTC. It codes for CASSQDWSSMAGGYYEQYF.

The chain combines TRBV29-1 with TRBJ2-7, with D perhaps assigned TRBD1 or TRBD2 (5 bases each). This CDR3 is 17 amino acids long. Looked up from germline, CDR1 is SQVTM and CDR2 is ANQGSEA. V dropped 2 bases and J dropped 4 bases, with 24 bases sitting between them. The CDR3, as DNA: TGCAGCGTTGAAAGTTTCGGGACGGGGTCAGGTAGATACGAGCAGTACTTC. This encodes CSVESFGTGSGRYEQYF.

CDR3 amino acids: CASSPRTSSYNEQFF. DNA for the CDR3: TGTGCCAGCAGCCCTAGGACTAGCTCCTACAATGAGCAGTTCTTC. The chain uses TRBV7-6 and TRBJ2-1; TRBD2 matches 7 bases. V lost 5 bases, J lost 0 bases, and 4 bases stayed unmatched. Germline CDR1 SGHVS, CDR2 FNYEAQ. The CDR3 is made up of 15 amino acids. Together with reference TRBV7-6 and TRBJ2-1, the CDR3 gives the full variable domain: GAGVSQSPRYKVTKRGQDVALRCDPISGHVSLYWYRQALGQGPEFLTYFNYEAQQDKSGLPNDRFSAERPEGSISTLTIQRTEQRDSAMYRCASSPRTSSYNEQFFGPGTRLTVL.

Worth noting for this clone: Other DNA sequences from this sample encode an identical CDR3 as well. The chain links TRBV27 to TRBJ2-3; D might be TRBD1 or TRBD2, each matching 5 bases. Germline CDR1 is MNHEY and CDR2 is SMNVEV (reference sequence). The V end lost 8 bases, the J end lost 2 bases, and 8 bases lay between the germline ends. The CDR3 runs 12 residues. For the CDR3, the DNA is TGTGCCAGCGGGGACCTCACAGATACGCAGTATTTT. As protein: CASGDLTDTQYF.

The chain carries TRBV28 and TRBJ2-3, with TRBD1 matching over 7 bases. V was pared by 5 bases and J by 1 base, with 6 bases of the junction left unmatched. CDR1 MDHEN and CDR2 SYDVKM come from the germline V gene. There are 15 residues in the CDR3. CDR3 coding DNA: TGTGCCAGCAGTGCCGGGGACAGCTGCACAGATACGCAGTATTTT. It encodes CASSAGDSCTDTQYF.

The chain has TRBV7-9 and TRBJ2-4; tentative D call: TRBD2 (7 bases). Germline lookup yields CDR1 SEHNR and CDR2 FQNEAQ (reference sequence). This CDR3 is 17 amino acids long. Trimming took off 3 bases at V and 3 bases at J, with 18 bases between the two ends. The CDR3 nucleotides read TGTGCCAGCAGCTTCGTGGGGGGGCGCGAGGTCAAAAACATTCAGTACTTC. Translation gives CASSFVGGREVKNIQYF.

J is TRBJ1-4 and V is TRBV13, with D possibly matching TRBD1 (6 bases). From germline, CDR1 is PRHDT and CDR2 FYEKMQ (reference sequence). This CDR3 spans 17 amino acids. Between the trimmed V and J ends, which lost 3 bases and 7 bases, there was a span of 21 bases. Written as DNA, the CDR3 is TGTGCCAGCAGCTTGCAACAGGGTGGCGGTTGGAGTGAAAAACTGTTTTTT. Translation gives CASSLQQGGGWSEKLFF.

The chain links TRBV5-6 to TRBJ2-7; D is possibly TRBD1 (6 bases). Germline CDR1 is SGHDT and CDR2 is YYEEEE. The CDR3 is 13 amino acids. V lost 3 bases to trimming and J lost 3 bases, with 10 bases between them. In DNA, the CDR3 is TGTGCCAGCAGCTACGGACAGCACTACGAGCAGTACTTC. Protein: CASSYGQHYEQYF.

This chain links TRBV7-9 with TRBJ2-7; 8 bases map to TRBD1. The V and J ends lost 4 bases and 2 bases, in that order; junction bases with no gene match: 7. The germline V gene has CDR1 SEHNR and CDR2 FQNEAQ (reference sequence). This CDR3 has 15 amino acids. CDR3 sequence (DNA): TGTGCCAGCAGCTCGAGGACAGGGAGAGCCTACGAGCAGTACTTC. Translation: CASSSRTGRAYEQYF.

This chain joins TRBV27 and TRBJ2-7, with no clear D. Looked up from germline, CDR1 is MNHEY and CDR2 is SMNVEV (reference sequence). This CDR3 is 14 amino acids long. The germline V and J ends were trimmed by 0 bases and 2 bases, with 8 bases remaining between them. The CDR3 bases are TGTGCCAGCAGTTTATCGATATCCGCCTACGAGCAGTACTTC. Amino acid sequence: CASSLSISAYEQYF.

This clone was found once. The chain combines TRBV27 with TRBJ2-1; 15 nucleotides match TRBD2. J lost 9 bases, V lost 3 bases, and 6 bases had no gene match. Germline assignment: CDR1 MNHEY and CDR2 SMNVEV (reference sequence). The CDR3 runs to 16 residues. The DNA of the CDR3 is TGTGCCAGCAGTTTGGGGACTAGCGGGAGGTTTACTGAGCAGTTCTTC. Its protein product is CASSLGTSGRFTEQFF.

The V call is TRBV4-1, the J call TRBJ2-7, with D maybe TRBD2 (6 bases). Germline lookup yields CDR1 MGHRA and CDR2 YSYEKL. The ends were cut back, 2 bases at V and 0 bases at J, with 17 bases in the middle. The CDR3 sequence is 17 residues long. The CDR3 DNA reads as TGCGCCAGCAGCCAATCCGGGACTCCCTGGAGCTCCTACGAGCAGTACTTC. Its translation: CASSQSGTPWSSYEQYF.

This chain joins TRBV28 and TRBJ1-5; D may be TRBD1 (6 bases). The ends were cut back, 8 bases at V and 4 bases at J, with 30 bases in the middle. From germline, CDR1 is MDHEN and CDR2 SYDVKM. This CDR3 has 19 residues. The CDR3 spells CASAMAGVTGDGINQPQHF. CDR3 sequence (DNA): TGTGCCAGCGCCATGGCAGGGGTCACGGGGGATGGGATAAATCAGCCCCAGCATTTT.

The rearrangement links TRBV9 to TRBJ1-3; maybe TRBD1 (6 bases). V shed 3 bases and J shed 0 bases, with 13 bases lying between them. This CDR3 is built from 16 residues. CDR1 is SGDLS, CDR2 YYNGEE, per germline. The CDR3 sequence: CASSGRQDLSGNTIYF. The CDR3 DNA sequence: TGTGCCAGCAGCGGGCGACAGGACCTCTCTGGAAACACCATATATTTT. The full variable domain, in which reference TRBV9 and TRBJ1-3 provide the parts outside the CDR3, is DSGVTQTPKHLITATGQRVTLRCSPRSGDLSVYWYQQSLDQGLQFLIQYYNGEERAKGNILERFSAQQFPDLHSELNLSSLELGDSALYFCASSGRQDLSGNTIYFGEGSWLTVV.

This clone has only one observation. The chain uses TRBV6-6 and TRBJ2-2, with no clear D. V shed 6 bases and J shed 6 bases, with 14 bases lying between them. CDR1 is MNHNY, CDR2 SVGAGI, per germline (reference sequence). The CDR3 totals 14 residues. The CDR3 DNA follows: TGTGCCAGCAGCCACCCCACCGGGTCCGGGGAGCTGTTTTTT. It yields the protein CASSHPTGSGELFF.

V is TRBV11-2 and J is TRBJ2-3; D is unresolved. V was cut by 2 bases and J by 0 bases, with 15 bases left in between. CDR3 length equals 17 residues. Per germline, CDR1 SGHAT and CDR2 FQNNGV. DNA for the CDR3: TGTGCCAGCAGCTTAAGGCCGGGTGCGGTTAGCACAGATACGCAGTATTTT. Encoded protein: CASSLRPGAVSTDTQYF. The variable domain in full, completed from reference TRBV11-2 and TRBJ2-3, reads EAGVAQSPRYKIIEKRQSVAFWCNPISGHATLYWYQQILGQGPKLLIQFQNNGVVDDSQLPKDRFSAERLKGVDSTLKIQPAKLEDSAVYLCASSLRPGAVSTDTQYFGPGTRLTVL.

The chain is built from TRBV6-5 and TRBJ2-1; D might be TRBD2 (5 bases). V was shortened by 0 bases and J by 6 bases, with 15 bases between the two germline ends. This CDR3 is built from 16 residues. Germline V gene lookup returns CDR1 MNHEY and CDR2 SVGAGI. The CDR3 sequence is CASSYSIVGVLNEQFF. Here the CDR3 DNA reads TGTGCCAGCAGTTACTCGATTGTGGGAGTGCTCAATGAGCAGTTCTTC.

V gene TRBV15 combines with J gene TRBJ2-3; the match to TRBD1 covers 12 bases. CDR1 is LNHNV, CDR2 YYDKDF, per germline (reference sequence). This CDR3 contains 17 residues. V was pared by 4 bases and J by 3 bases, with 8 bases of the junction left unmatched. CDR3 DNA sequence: TGTGCCACCAGCACGGGACAGGGGGCTATATGGACAGATACGCAGTATTTT. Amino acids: CATSTGQGAIWTDTQYF. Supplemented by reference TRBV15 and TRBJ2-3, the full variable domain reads DAMVIQNPRYQVTQFGKPVTLSCSQTLNHNVMYWYQQKSSQAPKLLFHYYDKDFNNEADTPDNFQSRRPNTSFCFLDIRSPGLGDTAMYLCATSTGQGAIWTDTQYFGPGTRLTVL.

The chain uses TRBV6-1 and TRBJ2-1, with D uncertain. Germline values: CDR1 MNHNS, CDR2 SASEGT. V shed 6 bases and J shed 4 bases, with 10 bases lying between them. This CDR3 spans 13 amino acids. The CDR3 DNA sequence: TGTGCCAGCAGAGCGCGATTGTACAATGAGCAGTTCTTC. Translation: CASRARLYNEQFF.

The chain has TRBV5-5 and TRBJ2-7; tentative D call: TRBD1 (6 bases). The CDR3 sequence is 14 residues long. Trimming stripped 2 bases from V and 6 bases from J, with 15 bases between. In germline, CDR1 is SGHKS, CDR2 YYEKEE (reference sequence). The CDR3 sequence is CASSLGQGILEQYF. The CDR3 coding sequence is TGTGCCAGCAGCTTAGGTCAGGGGATTCTCGAGCAGTACTTC.